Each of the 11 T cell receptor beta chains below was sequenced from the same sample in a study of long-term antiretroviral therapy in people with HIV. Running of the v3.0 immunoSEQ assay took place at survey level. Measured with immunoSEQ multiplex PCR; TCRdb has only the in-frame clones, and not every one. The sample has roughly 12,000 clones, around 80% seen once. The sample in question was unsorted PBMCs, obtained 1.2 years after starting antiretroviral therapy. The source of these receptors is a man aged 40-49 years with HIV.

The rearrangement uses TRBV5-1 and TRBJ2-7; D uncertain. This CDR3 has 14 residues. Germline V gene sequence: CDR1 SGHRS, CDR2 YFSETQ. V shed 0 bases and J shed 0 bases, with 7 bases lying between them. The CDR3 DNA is TGCGCCAGCAGCTTGGAGGCACACTCCTACGAGCAGTACTTC. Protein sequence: CASSLEAHSYEQYF.

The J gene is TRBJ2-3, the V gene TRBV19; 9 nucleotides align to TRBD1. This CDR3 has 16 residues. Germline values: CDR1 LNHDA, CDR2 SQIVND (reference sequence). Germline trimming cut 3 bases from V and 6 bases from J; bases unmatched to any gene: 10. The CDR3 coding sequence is TGTGCCAGTAGTATGACAGGGACAGGGCAGGACGATACGCAGTATTTT. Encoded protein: CASSMTGTGQDDTQYF.

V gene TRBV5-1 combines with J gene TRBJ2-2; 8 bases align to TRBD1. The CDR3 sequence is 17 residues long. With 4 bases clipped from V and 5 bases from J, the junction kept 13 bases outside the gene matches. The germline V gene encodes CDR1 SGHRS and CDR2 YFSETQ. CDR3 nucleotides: TGCGCCAGCAGCGAAAAGGGGACAGGCTTTAGGACCGGGGAGCTGTTTTTT. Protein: CASSEKGTGFRTGELFF.

The CDR3 reads CASSTRTASEGEQYF. CDR3 in DNA: TGTGCCAGCAGCACGCGGACAGCCAGCGAGGGGGAGCAGTACTTC. V gene TRBV11-2 combines with J gene TRBJ2-7; the D gene is possibly TRBD1 (6 bases). The CDR3 is 15 residues long. Trimming shortened V by 5 bases and J by 7 bases, and 21 bases separated the two germline ends. Germline V gene lookup returns CDR1 SGHAT and CDR2 FQNNGV. The full variable domain, completed using reference TRBV11-2 and TRBJ2-7, is EAGVAQSPRYKIIEKRQSVAFWCNPISGHATLYWYQQILGQGPKLLIQFQNNGVVDDSQLPKDRFSAERLKGVDSTLKIQPAKLEDSAVYLCASSTRTASEGEQYFGPGTRLTVT.

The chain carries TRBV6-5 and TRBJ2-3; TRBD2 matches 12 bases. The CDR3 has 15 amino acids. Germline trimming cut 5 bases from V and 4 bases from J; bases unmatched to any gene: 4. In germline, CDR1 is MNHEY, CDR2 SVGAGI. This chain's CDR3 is CASSILAGGPDTQYF. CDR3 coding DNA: TGTGCCAGCAGTATACTAGCGGGGGGCCCAGATACGCAGTATTTT.

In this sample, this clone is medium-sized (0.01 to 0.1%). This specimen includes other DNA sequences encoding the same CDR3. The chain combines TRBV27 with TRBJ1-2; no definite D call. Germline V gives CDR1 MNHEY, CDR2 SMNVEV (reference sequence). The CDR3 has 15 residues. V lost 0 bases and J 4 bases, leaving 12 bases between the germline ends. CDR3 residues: CASSLSAGTLYGYTF. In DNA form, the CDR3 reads TGTGCCAGCAGTTTATCGGCAGGAACGCTCTATGGCTACACCTTC.

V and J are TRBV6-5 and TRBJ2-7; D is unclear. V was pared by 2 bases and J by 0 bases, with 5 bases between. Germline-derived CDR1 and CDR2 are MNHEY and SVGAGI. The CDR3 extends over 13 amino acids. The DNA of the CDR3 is TGTGCCAGCAGTTACCGGGCCTCCTACGAGCAGTACTTC. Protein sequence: CASSYRASYEQYF.

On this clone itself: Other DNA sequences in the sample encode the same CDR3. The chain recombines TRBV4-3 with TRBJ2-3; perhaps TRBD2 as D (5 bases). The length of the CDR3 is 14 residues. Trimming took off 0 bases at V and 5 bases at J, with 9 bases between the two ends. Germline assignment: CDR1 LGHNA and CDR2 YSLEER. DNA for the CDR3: TGCGCCAGCAGCCAAGATCGAAGCGGAGATACGCAGTATTTT. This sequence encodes CASSQDRSGDTQYF.

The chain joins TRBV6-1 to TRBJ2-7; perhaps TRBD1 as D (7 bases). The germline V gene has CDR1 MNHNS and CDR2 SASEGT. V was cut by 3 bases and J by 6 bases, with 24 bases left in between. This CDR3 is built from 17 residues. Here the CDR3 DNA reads TGTGCCAGCAGTGACGATGAGGACAGGCTTCAGGGGGGCGAGCAGTACTTC. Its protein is CASSDDEDRLQGGEQYF.

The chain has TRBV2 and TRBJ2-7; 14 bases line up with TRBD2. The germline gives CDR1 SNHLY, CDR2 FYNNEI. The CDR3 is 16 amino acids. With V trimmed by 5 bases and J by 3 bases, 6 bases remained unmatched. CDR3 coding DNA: TGTGCCAGCAGTCGTGGACTAGCGGGGGGCGACTACGAGCAGTACTTC. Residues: CASSRGLAGGDYEQYF.

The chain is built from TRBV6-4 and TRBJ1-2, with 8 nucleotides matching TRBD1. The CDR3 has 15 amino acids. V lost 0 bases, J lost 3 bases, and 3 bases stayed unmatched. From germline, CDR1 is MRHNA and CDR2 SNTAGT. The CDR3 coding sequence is TGTGCCAGCAGTGACTCACCAGGGGGCCACTATGGCTACACCTTC. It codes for CASSDSPGGHYGYTF.